This TCR beta chain was captured in a study of CD8 T cells in Susac syndrome. Study details: When their blood was taken, the Susac syndrome patients had either not yet had any therapy, were taking corticosteroids, or were taking intravenous immunoglobulin alone.

Germline-derived CDR1 and CDR2 are SGHDN and FVKESK. V was pared by 1 base and J by 9 bases, with 6 bases between. The CDR3 runs 11 residues. Study-level findings and limits: The authors found fewer than 20 Susac-specific public clones in total CD8+ repertoires and about 5 in CD8+ TEMRA repertoires.

With random hexamers, reverse transcription was performed on roughly 0.5 to 1 ug of RNA. An immunoSEQ multiplex PCR amplified TCR beta CDR3 over 54 Vbeta and 13 Jbeta. TCRdb reprocessed the immunoSEQ multiplex PCR reads via MiXCR and lists one record per CDR3 protein. In the table there are 100,000 to 110,000 distinct CDR3 sequences, 95% of which are singletons. Of note for this clonotype: What it binds is unknown.

High-throughput TCR beta sequencing covered peripheral CD8+ and CD4+ T cells. The sequencing sample was made of CD8+ T cells from PBMCs. The rearrangement joins TRBV14 to TRBJ1-1, with D unclear. This sequence originates from a human donor with Susac syndrome. The CDR3 bases are TGTGCCAGCAGCCAAGGAGGCCAAGCTTTCTTT. As protein: CASSQGGQAFF.